Following are 16 T cell receptor beta chains from one sample sequenced in a study of chemoradiotherapy in HPV16-positive cancers. Profiling relied on immunoSEQ multiplex PCR, and the TCRdb table lists in-frame clones only, not all of them. The sample contains over 2,000 clones, around 88% of which appear only once. This material consisted of tumor tissue, taken from a patient who underwent chemoradiotherapy. These receptors came from a human donor with HPV-associated anogenital cancer.

The chain recombines TRBV2 with TRBJ1-4, with D perhaps TRBD1 (6 bases). With 5 bases removed from V and 3 bases from J, the gap between germline ends came to 13 bases. The germline CDR1 and CDR2 sequences are SNHLY and FYNNEI. The CDR3 is 15 residues long. Here the CDR3 reads CASSRTQGSNEKLFF. The CDR3 nucleotides are TGTGCCAGCAGTAGAACCCAGGGGTCTAATGAAAAACTGTTTTTT.

The chain uses TRBV6-5 and TRBJ1-2, with 8 positions matching TRBD1. This CDR3 is 16 amino acids long. Germline trimming cut 0 bases from V and 1 base from J; bases unmatched to any gene: 4. Germline V gives CDR1 MNHEY, CDR2 SVGAGI. CDR3 sequence (DNA): TGTGCCAGCAGTTACTCGGGACAGGCTTTTAACTATGGCTACACCTTC. As protein: CASSYSGQAFNYGYTF.

The chain joins TRBV28 to TRBJ1-6; D call uncertain. This CDR3 spans 16 amino acids. Germline V gene lookup returns CDR1 MDHEN and CDR2 SYDVKM. V lost 3 bases, J lost 4 bases, and 13 bases lay in between. CDR3 residues: CASSFQRARYNSPLHF. CDR3 nucleotide sequence: TGTGCCAGCAGTTTTCAAAGGGCGCGGTATAATTCACCCCTCCACTTT.

The chain is built from TRBV20-1 and TRBJ2-5; D is unresolved. The CDR3 covers 11 residues. The germline V and J ends were trimmed by 1 base and 4 bases, with 4 bases remaining between them. Germline CDR1 and CDR2: DFQATT and SNEGSKA (reference sequence). The CDR3 DNA sequence: TGCAGTGCTAGAGGGACAGAGACCCAGTACTTC. This sequence encodes CSARGTETQYF.

V usage is TRBV2 and J usage is TRBJ2-3; D gene unclear. This CDR3 has 15 residues. V was pared by 6 bases and J by 4 bases, with 17 bases between. The germline CDR1 and CDR2 sequences are SNHLY and FYNNEI. CDR3 protein: CASRFENSLADTQYF. The DNA of the CDR3 is TGTGCCAGCAGGTTCGAGAACTCCCTTGCAGATACGCAGTATTTT.

CDR3 in DNA: TGCGCCAGCAGCTTGGAGGGTGCAACTAATGAAAAACTGTTTTTT. It translates to CASSLEGATNEKLFF. This rearrangement joins TRBV5-1 to TRBJ1-4, with D uncertain. The V gene lost 0 bases and the J gene lost 0 bases, with 6 bases spanning the gap. The CDR3 is made up of 15 amino acids. Germline V gene sequence: CDR1 SGHRS, CDR2 YFSETQ.

The rearrangement joins TRBV6-1 to TRBJ2-7, with a possible D match to TRBD1 (6 bases). The V and J ends lost 2 bases and 3 bases respectively, with 17 bases between them. CDR3 length equals 16 residues. Germline CDR1 reads MNHNS; CDR2 reads SASEGT. CDR3 residues: CASSENREPWLYEQYF. In nucleotides, the CDR3 is TGTGCCAGCAGTGAAAACAGGGAACCGTGGCTCTACGAGCAGTACTTC.

CDR3 in amino acids: CASSLGILGETQYF. Written as DNA, the CDR3 is TGTGCCAGCAGCTTAGGGATCCTCGGGGAGACCCAGTACTTC. V and J are TRBV7-2 and TRBJ2-5; no definite D call. Germline CDR1 SGHTA, CDR2 FQGNSA. Trimming pared 1 base from V and 5 bases from J, leaving 11 bases between. The CDR3 is 14 residues long.

The V call is TRBV4-2, the J call TRBJ1-2, with 7 nucleotides matching TRBD1. This CDR3 comprises 14 residues. Germline CDR1 reads LGHNA; CDR2 reads YNFKEQ. V lost 0 bases to trimming and J lost 2 bases; unmatched junction nucleotides: 0. CDR3 region: CASSQDRGNYGYTF. In DNA, the CDR3 is TGTGCCAGCAGCCAAGACAGGGGGAACTATGGCTACACCTTC.

This chain joins TRBV7-3 and TRBJ2-5, with D maybe TRBD1 (5 bases). The CDR3 covers 14 residues. CDR1 is SGHTA and CDR2 is FQGTGA in the germline V gene. V was cut by 2 bases and J by 5 bases, with 12 bases left in between. The CDR3 DNA reads TGTGCCAGCAGCTTAGGGCCAGGGCTTGAGACCCAGTACTTC. Protein: CASSLGPGLETQYF.

The rearrangement joins TRBV4-1 to TRBJ1-5; perhaps TRBD1 as D (5 bases). V gave up 3 bases and J gave up 4 bases, with 16 bases separating them. CDR1 is MGHRA, CDR2 YSYEKL, per germline. The CDR3 covers 16 residues. The CDR3 DNA is TGCGCCAGCAGCCATCCCCCCGGGACGTCGAATCAGCCCCAGCATTTT. As protein: CASSHPPGTSNQPQHF.

J is TRBJ2-7 and V is TRBV5-4, with D maybe TRBD2 (7 bases). This CDR3 is built from 15 residues. V dropped 4 bases and J dropped 4 bases, with 18 bases sitting between them. In germline, CDR1 is SGHNT, CDR2 YYREEE (reference sequence). Here the CDR3 DNA reads TGTGCCAGCAGCCCGGGGGGCAGGGATAGGTACGAGCAGTACTTC. Encoded protein: CASSPGGRDRYEQYF.

This clone showed up just once. This chain joins TRBV5-1 and TRBJ2-6; a weak D match, TRBD1 (6 bases). Germline V gene sequence: CDR1 SGHRS, CDR2 YFSETQ. There are 17 residues in the CDR3. Between the trimmed V and J ends, which lost 7 bases and 0 bases, there was a span of 17 bases. The CDR3 reads CASGPGHKSSGANVLTF. In nucleotides, the CDR3 is TGCGCCAGCGGTCCGGGACATAAGAGCTCTGGGGCCAACGTCCTGACTTTC.

The table lists this clone with a few counts. V gene TRBV2 combines with J gene TRBJ2-7, with D maybe TRBD1 (6 bases). This CDR3 region has 15 residues. The germline V gene has CDR1 SNHLY and CDR2 FYNNEI. The germline V and J ends were trimmed by 5 bases and 3 bases, with 17 bases remaining between them. CDR3 coding DNA: TGTGCCAGCAGTTGCTCAGGGGAGAGGCTCTACGAGCAGTACTTC. Translation: CASSCSGERLYEQYF.

The chain couples TRBV25-1 to TRBJ1-1; D gene unclear. Germline-derived CDR1 and CDR2 are MGHDK and SYGVNS. The V and J ends lost 7 bases and 1 base respectively, with 4 bases between them. The CDR3 has 11 amino acids. CDR3 sequence reads: CASMKNTEAFF. The CDR3, as DNA: TGTGCCAGCATGAAGAACACTGAAGCTTTCTTT.

The chain links TRBV6-5 to TRBJ1-2, with no clear D. V lost 3 bases to trimming and J lost 8 bases, with 16 bases between them. CDR3 length: 14 residues. Germline CDR1 is MNHEY and CDR2 is SVGAGI. CDR3 DNA: TGTGCCAGCAGTTATTTGAACTCCGCGGGAGGCTACACCTTC. Amino acids: CASSYLNSAGGYTF.